This T cell receptor (beta chain) came from a study of blood T cells in healthy people across ages. Findings and caveats of the study: Older individuals had lower TCR beta diversity per million T cells (the decline was roughly linear).

With 6 bases removed from V and 2 bases from J, the gap between germline ends came to 18 bases. The CDR3 is 16 residues long. Germline V gene lookup returns CDR1 MNHEY and CDR2 SVGEGT. A second about 6 to 12 cycle PCR used barcoded and J-beta primers. TCRdb reprocessed the 5' RACE reads via MiXCR and lists one record per CDR3 protein. Counted here are around 1,100,000 distinct CDR3 sequences, approximately 38% occurring once; the ten biggest clones make up around 13%. The donors, healthy Caucasians from Russia, were aged roughly 6 to 90. In regard to this clonotype: Antigen unknown.

Sequenced sample: blood. J is TRBJ2-3 and V is TRBV6-2 or TRBV6-3, with D perhaps given as TRBD1 or TRBD2 (6 bases each). This TCR derives from a man aged 18 to 30 in good health. The CDR3 sequence: CASSSGATSFTDTQYF. As DNA, the CDR3 is TGTGCCAGCAGCTCAGGGGCTACTAGCTTCACAGATACGCAGTATTTT.